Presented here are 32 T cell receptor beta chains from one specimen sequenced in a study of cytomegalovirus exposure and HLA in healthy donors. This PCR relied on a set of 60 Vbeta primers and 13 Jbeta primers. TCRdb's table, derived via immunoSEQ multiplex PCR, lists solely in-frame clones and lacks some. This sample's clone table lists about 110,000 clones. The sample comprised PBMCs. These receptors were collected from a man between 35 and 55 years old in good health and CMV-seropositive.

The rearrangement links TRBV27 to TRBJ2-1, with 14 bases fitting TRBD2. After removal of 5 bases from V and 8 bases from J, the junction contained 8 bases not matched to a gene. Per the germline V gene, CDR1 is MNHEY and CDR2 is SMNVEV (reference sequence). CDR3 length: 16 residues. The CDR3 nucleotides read TGTGCCAGCAGTCCCCGACTAGCGGGAGGGTTAGATGAGCAGTTCTTC. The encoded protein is CASSPRLAGGLDEQFF.

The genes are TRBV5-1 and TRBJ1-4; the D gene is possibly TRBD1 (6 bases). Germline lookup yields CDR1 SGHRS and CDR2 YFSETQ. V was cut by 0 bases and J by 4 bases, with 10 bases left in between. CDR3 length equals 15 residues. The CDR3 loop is CASSLEQGGNEKLFF. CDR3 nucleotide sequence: TGCGCCAGCAGCTTGGAACAAGGGGGTAATGAAAAACTGTTTTTT.

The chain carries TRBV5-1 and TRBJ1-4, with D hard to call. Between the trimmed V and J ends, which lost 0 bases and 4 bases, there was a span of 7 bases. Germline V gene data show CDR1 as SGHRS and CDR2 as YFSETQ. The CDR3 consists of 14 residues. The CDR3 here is CASSLAGLNEKLFF. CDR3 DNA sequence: TGCGCCAGCAGCTTGGCAGGTCTTAATGAAAAACTGTTTTTT. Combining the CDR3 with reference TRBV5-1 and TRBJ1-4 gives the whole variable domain KAGVTQTPRYLIKTRGQQVTLSCSPISGHRSVSWYQQTPGQGLQFLFEYFSETQRNKGNFPGRFSGRQFSNSRSEMNVSTLELGDSALYLCASSLAGLNEKLFFGSGTQLSVL.

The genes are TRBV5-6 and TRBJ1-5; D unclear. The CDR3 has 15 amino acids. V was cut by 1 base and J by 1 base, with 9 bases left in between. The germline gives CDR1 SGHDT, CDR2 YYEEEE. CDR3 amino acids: CASSLNSLSNQPQHF. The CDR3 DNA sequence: TGTGCCAGCAGCTTGAACAGCCTAAGCAATCAGCCCCAGCATTTT.

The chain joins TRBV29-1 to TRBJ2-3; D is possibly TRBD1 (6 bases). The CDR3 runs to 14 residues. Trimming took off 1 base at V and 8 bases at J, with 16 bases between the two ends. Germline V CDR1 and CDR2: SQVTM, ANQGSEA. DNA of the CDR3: TGCAGCGTTGAAGTGGGCAGGGGAAAGGGTACGCAGTATTTT. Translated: CSVEVGRGKGTQYF.

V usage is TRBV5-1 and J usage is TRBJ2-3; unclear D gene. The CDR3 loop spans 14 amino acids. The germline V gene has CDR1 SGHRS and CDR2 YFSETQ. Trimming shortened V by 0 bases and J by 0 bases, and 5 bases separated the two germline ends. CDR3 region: CASSLAGSTDTQYF. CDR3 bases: TGCGCCAGCAGCTTGGCAGGAAGCACAGATACGCAGTATTTT.

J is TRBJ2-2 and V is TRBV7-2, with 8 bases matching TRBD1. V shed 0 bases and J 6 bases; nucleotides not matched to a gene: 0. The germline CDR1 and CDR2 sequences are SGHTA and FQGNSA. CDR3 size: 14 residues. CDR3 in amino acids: CASSLAQGAGELFF. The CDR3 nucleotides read TGTGCCAGCAGCTTAGCACAGGGGGCCGGGGAGCTGTTTTTT.

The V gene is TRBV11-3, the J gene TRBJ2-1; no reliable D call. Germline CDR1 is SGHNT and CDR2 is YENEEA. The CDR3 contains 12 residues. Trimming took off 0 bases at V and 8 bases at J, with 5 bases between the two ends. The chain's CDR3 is CASSLDIDEQFF. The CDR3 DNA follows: TGTGCCAGCAGCTTAGATATCGATGAGCAGTTCTTC.

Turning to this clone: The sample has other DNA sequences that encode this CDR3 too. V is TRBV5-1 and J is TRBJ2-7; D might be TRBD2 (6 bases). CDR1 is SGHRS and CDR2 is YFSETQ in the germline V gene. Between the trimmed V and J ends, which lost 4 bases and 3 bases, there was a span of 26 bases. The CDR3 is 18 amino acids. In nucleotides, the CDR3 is TGCGCCAGCAGCACCCGGGACTTTGAACCCGAAAAGTACTACGAGCAGTACTTC. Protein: CASSTRDFEPEKYYEQYF. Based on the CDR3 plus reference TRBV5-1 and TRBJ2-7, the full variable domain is KAGVTQTPRYLIKTRGQQVTLSCSPISGHRSVSWYQQTPGQGLQFLFEYFSETQRNKGNFPGRFSGRQFSNSRSEMNVSTLELGDSALYLCASSTRDFEPEKYYEQYFGPGTRLTVT.

CDR3 sequence (DNA): TGTGCCAGCAGCTTCGGACTAGCGGGGGGATGGAACACCGGGGAGCTGTTTTTT. It translates to CASSFGLAGGWNTGELFF. The J gene is TRBJ2-2, the V gene TRBV7-9; TRBD2 aligns across 14 bases. The germline V gene has CDR1 SEHNR and CDR2 FQNEAQ (reference sequence). J gave up 1 base and V 3 bases, and 4 bases lay outside the gene matches. This CDR3 is 18 amino acids long.

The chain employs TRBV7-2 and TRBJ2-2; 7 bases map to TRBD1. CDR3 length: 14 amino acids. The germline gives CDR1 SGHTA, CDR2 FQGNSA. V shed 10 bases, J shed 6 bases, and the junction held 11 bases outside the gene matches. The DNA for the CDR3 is TGTGCCACTACTTTAAACACAGGGGCCGGGGAGCTGTTTTTT. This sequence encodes CATTLNTGAGELFF.

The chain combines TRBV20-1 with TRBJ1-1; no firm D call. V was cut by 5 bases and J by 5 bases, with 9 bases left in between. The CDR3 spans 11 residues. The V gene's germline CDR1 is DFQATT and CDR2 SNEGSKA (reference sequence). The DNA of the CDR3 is TGCAGTGCTGCTCAGGAAACTGAAGCTTTCTTT. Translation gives CSAAQETEAFF.

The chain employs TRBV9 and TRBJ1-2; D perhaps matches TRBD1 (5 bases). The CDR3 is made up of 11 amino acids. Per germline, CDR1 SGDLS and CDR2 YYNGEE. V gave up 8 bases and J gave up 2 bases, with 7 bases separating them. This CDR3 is CASNRNYGYTF. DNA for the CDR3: TGTGCCAGTAACAGGAACTATGGCTACACCTTC.

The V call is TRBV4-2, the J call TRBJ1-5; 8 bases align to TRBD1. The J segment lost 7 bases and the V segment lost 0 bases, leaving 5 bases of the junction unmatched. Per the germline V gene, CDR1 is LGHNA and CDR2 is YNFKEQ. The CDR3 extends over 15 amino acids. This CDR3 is CASSQDPQGGQPQHF. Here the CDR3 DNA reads TGTGCCAGCAGCCAAGATCCACAGGGGGGCCAGCCCCAGCATTTT.

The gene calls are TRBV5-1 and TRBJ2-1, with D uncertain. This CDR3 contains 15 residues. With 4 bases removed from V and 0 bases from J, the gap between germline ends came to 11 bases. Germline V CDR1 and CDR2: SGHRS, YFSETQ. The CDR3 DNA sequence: TGCGCCAGCAGCAAGACAAAGAGCTCCTACAATGAGCAGTTCTTC. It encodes CASSKTKSSYNEQFF. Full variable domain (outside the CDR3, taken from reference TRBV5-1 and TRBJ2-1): KAGVTQTPRYLIKTRGQQVTLSCSPISGHRSVSWYQQTPGQGLQFLFEYFSETQRNKGNFPGRFSGRQFSNSRSEMNVSTLELGDSALYLCASSKTKSSYNEQFFGPGTRLTVL.

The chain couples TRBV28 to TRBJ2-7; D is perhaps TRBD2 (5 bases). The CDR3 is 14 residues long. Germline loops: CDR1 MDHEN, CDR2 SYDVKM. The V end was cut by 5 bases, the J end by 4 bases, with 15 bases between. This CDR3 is CASSPLGRRYEQYF. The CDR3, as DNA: TGTGCCAGCAGTCCATTAGGGAGAAGGTACGAGCAGTACTTC.

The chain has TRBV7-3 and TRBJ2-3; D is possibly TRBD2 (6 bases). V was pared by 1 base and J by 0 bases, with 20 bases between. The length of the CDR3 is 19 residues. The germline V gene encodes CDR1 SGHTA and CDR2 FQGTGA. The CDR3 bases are TGTGCCAGCAGCTTAATCCCCCTGGGTCTAGCGCTTAGCACAGATACGCAGTATTTT. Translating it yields CASSLIPLGLALSTDTQYF.

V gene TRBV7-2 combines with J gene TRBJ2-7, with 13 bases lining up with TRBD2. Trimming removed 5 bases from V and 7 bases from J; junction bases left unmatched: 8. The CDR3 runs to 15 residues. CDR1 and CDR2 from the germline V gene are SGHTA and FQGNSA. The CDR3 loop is CASSLGLAGVEEQYF. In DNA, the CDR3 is TGTGCCAGCAGCCTCGGACTAGCGGGAGTGGAGGAGCAGTACTTC.

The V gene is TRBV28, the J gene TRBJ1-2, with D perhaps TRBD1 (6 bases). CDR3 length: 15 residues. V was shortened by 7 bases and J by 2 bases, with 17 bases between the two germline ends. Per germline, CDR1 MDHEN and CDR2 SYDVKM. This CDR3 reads CASIKGGGKNYGYTF. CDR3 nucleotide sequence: TGTGCCAGCATAAAGGGGGGGGGAAAGAACTATGGCTACACCTTC.

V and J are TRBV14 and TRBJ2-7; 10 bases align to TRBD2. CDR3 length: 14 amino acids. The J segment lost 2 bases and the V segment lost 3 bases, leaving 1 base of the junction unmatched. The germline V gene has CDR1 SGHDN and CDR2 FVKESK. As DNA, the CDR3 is TGTGCCAGCAGCCACAGCGGGAGGGCCTACGAGCAGTACTTC. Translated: CASSHSGRAYEQYF.

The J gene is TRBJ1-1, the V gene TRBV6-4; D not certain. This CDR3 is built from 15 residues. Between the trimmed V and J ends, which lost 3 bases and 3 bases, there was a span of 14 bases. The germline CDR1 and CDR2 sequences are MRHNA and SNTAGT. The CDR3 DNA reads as TGTGCCAGCAGTGAAAATACGGGGAGGCACACTGAAGCTTTCTTT. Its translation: CASSENTGRHTEAFF.

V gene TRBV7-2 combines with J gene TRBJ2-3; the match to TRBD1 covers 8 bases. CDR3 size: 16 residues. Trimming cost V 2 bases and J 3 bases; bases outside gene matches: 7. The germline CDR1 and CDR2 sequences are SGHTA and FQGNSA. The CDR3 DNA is TGTGCCAGCAGCTTAAGATGGACAGGGAGGACAGATACGCAGTATTTT. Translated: CASSLRWTGRTDTQYF.

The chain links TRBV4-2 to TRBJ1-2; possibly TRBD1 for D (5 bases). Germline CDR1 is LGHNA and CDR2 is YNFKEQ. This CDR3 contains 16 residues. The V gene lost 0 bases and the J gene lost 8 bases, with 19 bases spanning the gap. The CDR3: CASSQDMGGGPLGYTF. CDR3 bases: TGTGCCAGCAGCCAAGATATGGGCGGGGGTCCCTTAGGCTACACCTTC.

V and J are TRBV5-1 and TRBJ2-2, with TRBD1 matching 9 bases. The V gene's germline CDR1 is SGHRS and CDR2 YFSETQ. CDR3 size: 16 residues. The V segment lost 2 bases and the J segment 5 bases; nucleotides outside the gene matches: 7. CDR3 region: CASSFGTGTPTGELFF. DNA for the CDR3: TGCGCCAGCAGCTTCGGGACAGGGACCCCTACCGGGGAGCTGTTTTTT.

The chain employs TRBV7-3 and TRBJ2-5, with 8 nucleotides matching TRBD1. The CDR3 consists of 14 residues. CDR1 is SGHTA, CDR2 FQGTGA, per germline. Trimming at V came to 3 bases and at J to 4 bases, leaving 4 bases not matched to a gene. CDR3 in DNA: TGTGCCAGCAGCTTCTCGGACAGGGCAGAGACCCAGTACTTC. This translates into CASSFSDRAETQYF.

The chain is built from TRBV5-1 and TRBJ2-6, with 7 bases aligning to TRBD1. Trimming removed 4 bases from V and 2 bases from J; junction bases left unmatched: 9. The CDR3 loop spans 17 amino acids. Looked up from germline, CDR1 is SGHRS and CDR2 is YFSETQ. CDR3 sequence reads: CASSTAGTVPGANVLTF. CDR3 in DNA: TGCGCCAGCAGCACGGCCGGGACAGTTCCTGGGGCCAACGTCCTGACTTTC.

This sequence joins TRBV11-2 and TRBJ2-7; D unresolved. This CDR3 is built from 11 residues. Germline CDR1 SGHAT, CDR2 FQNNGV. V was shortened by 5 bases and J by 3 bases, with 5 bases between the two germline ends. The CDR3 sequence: CASSAVYEQYF. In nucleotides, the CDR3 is TGTGCCAGCAGCGCAGTCTACGAGCAGTACTTC. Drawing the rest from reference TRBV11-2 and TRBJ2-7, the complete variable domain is EAGVAQSPRYKIIEKRQSVAFWCNPISGHATLYWYQQILGQGPKLLIQFQNNGVVDDSQLPKDRFSAERLKGVDSTLKIQPAKLEDSAVYLCASSAVYEQYFGPGTRLTVT.

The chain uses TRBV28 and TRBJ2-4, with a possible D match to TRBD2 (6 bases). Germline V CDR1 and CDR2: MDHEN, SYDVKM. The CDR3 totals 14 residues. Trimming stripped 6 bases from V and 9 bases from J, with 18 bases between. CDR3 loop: CASRVQGGSGIQYF. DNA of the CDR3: TGTGCCAGCAGGGTCCAGGGAGGCTCGGGCATTCAGTACTTC.

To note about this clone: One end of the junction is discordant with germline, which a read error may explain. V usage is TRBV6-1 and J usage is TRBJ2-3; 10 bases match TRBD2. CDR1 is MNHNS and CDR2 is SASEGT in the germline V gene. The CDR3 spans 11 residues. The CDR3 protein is CASTLAGEEHF. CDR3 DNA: TGTGCCAGCACCCTAGCGGGAGAAGAACATTTT.

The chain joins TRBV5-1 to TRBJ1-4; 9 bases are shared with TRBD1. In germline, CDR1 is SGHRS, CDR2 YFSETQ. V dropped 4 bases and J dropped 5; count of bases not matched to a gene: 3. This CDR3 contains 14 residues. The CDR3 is CASSPGTGNEKLFF. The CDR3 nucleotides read TGCGCCAGCAGCCCCGGGACAGGGAATGAAAAACTGTTTTTT.

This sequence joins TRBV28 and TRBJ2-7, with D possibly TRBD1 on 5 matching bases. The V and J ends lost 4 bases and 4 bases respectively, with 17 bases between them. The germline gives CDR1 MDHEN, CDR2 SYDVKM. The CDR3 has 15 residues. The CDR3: CASSSLRQLGYEQYF. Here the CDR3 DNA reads TGTGCCAGCAGTTCCCTTAGACAGCTAGGGTACGAGCAGTACTTC.

The CDR3 spells CASSYLDRNTEAFF. The DNA for the CDR3 is TGCGCCAGCAGTTATCTGGACAGGAACACTGAAGCTTTCTTT. The genes are TRBV5-1 and TRBJ1-1; the D gene is possibly TRBD1 (6 bases). The V gene's germline CDR1 is SGHRS and CDR2 YFSETQ. This CDR3 region has 14 residues. V dropped 5 bases and J dropped 1 base, with 12 bases sitting between them.